The TCR beta chain under discussion was sequenced for a study of T cells in Graves' hyperthyroidism and ophthalmopathy. Germline V gene data show CDR1 as ENHRY and CDR2 as SYGVKD. This CDR3 spans 14 amino acids. RNA transcripts provided the source from which TCR beta CDR3 regions were amplified. The TCR CDR3 was amplified in a first-round RT-PCR using the HTBI primer set. TCRdb analysed the multiplex PCR reads with MiXCR anew, one entry per CDR3 protein. Altogether about 680,000 distinct CDR3 sequences are present, about 35% being singletons, with the ten largest covering roughly 31%. Concerning this clonotype: A much larger clonotype is one base distant, so this may be a read error.

This rearrangement joins TRBV10-3 to TRBJ1-1; D is possibly TRBD1 (5 bases). This TCR derives from a woman aged 40-49 years with Graves' hyperthyroidism. The sample consisted of blood. In DNA, the CDR3 is TGTGCCATCAGCGACAGTAAAATGAACACTGAAGCTCTCTTT. Residues: CAISDSKMNTEALF.